This TCR beta chain derives from a study of T-cell memory formation after mild COVID-19. Per the germline V gene, CDR1 is KGHDR and CDR2 is SFDVKD. The CDR3 has 17 amino acids. V lost 2 bases to trimming and J lost 4 bases; unmatched junction nucleotides: 6. Study-wide findings and caveats: Contracting CD4+ clones sat mainly in CM and EM; CD8+ in EMRA.

This clonotype was counted at least ten times. Its antigen is currently unknown. 5'RACE with constant-segment primers yielded barcoded, UMI-tagged TCR alpha and TCR beta cDNA libraries. TCRdb analysed the 5' RACE reads with MiXCR anew, one entry per CDR3 protein. The table records 120,000 or so distinct CDR3 sequences, less than 6.5% of them present only once. Sample: PBMCs or a T cell subset sorted from them (not recorded which). The rearrangement links TRBV24-1 to TRBJ2-2, with 10 bases aligning to TRBD1. The TCR comes from an adult woman who had mild COVID-19 (a few samples of this study predate the infection). Cell type and time point are not known. The CDR3 nucleotides are TGTGCCACCAGTGATTCTCCCGGGACAGGGGTCACCGGGGAGCTGTTTTTT. Residues: CATSDSPGTGVTGELFF.